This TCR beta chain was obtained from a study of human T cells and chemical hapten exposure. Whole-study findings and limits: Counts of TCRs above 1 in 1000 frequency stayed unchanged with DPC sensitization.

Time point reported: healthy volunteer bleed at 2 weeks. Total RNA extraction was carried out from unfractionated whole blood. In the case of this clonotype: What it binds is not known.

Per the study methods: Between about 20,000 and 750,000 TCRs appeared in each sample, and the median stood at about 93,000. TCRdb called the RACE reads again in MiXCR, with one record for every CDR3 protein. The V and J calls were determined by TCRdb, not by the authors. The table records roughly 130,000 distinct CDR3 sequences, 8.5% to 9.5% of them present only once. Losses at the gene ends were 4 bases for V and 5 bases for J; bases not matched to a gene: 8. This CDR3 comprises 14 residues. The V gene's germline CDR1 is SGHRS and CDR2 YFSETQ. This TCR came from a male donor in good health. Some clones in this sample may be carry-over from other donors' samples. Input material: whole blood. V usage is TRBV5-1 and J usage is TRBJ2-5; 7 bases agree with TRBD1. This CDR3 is CASSPPTGDETQYF. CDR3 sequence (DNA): TGCGCCAGCAGCCCACCCACAGGGGATGAGACCCAGTACTTC.